This TCR beta chain stems from a study of graft-versus-host responses after intestinal transplantation. At the level of the study: All recipients got anti-thymocyte globulin induction, then tacrolimus and steroids for approximately 3 years.

Germline CDR1 SGHDT, CDR2 YYEEEE. The CDR3 is made up of 13 amino acids. Trimming removed 4 bases from V and 6 bases from J; junction bases left unmatched: 3. In this sample, this clone turned up a few times. The antigen is not known. Here immunoSEQ multiplex PCR was the method, and the copy in TCRdb shows in-frame clones only, minus some. The sample lists 73,000 or so clones; 90% were seen once. J is TRBJ2-2 and V is TRBV5-6; TRBD2 matches at 7 bases. The sequence was collected from a human donor who was the organ donor for an intestinal transplant. Here the sequenced sample was unstimulated CD8+ T cells sorted from spleen or lymph node cells, taken before transplant. The CDR3 loop reads CASSATSAGELFF. The CDR3 coding sequence is TGTGCCAGCAGCGCCACTAGCGCCGGGGAGCTGTTTTTT.